The source of this TCR beta chain is a study of cytomegalovirus exposure and HLA in healthy donors. General study results and limits: With high specificity and sensitivity, the classifier reportedly diagnosed cytomegalovirus status. Most TCR sequences were uncommon, yet certain public TCRs appeared in many donors.

The repertoire was sequenced with immunoSEQ multiplex PCR; TCRdb's copy has only in-frame clones and lacks some. Altogether 130,000 to 150,000 clones are present, approximately 85% being singletons, with the ten largest covering more than 1.4%. Germline V CDR1 and CDR2: SNHLY, FYNNEI. Trimming removed 7 bases from V and 2 bases from J, with 9 bases in between. The CDR3 length is 13 residues. Turning to this clone: Its antigen is not known.

The sequenced sample was PBMCs. The chain employs TRBV2 and TRBJ1-3; no firm D call. The TCR sequence derives from a woman in her thirties in good health and CMV-seronegative. The CDR3 nucleotides are TGTGCCAGCACTAGATCTACTGGAAACACCATATATTTT. It codes for CASTRSTGNTIYF.